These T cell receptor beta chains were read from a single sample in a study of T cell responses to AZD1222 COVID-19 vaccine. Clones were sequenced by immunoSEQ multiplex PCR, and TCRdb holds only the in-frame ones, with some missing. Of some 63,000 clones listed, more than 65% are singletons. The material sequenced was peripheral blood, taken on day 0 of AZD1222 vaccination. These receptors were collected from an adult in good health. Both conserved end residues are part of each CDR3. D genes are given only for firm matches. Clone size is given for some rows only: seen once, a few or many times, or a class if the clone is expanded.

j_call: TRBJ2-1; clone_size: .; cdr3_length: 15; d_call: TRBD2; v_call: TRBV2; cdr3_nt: TGTGCCAGCAGGGACGGGACTAGCGGTGACAATGAGCAGTTCTTC; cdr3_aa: CASRDGTSGDNEQFF
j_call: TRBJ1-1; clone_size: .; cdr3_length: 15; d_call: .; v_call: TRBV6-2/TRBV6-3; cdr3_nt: TGTGCCAGCAGTCCAAACTCGGCCCCGAACACTGAAGCTTTCTTT; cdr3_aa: CASSPNSAPNTEAFF
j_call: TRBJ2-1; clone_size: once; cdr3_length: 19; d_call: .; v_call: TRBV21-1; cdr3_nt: TGTGCCAGCAGCACCCGAGCGGGAGTCGGTCATAGGTCCGCCGGTGAGCAGTTCTTC; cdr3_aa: CASSTRAGVGHRSAGEQFF
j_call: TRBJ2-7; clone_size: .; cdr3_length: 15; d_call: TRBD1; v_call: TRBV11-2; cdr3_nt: TGTGCCAGCAGCCTAAGGGGACAGGGGGCCTTCGAGCAGTACTTC; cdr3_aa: CASSLRGQGAFEQYF
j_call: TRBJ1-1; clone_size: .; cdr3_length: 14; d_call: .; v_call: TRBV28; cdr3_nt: TGTGCCAGCAGTTTACCCAGGGGGAACACTGAAGCTTTCTTT; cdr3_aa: CASSLPRGNTEAFF
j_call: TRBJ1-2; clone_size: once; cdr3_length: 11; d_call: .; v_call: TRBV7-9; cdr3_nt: TGTGCCAGCACCTCCGGGGGGGGCTACACCTTC; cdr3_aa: CASTSGGGYTF
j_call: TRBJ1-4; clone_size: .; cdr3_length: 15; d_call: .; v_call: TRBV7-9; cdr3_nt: TGTGCCAGCAGCCAAGAAGCTTCAACTAATGAAAAACTGTTTTTT; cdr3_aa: CASSQEASTNEKLFF
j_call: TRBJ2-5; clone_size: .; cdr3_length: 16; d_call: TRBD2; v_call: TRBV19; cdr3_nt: TGTGCCAGTAGTCCGGGACTAGCGGGGGGCGGGGAGACCCAGTACTTC; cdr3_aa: CASSPGLAGGGETQYF
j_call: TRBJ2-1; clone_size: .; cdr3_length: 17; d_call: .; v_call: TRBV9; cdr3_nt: TGTGCCAGCAGCCCCCTGGGGGGTTATCGCTCCTACAATGAGCAGTTCTTC; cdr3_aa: CASSPLGGYRSYNEQFF
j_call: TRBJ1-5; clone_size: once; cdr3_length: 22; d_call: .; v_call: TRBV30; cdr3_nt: TGTGCCTGGAGCGGCAAGCTCACGTTGGGGGGCTGGTTTGCTGACAACAATCAGCCCCAGCATTTT; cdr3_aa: CAWSGKLTLGGWFADNNQPQHF
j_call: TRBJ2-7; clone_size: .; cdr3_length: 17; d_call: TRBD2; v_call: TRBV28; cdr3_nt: TGTGCCAGCAGGGAATCGGGACTAGCGGGAGGATTCTACGAGCAGTACTTC; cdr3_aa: CASRESGLAGGFYEQYF
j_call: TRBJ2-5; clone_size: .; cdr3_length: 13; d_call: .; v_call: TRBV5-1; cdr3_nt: TGCGCCAGCAGCTGGGACGACCAAGAGACCCAGTACTTC; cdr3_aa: CASSWDDQETQYF
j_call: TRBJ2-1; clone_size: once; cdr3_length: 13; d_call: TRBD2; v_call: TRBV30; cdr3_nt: TGTGCTTGTAGCGGGGGAGTCTACAATGAGCAGTTCTTC; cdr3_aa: CACSGGVYNEQFF
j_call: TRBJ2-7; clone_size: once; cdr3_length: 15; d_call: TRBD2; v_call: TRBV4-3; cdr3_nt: TGCGCCAGCAGCCACGGGACTAGCGGCGCCTACGAGCAGTACTTC; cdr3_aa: CASSHGTSGAYEQYF
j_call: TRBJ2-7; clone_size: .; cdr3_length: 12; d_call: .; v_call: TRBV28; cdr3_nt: TGTGCCAGCAGTTCGACAGGCTACGAGCAGTACTTC; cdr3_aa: CASSSTGYEQYF
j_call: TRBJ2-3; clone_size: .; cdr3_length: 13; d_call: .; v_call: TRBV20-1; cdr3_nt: TGCAGTGCTAGTAAAACGGGCACAGATACGCAGTATTTT; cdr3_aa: CSASKTGTDTQYF
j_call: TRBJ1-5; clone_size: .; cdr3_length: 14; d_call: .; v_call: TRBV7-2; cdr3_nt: TGTGCCAGCAGCTCCTACGGTAGCAATCAGCCCCAGCATTTT; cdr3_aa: CASSSYGSNQPQHF
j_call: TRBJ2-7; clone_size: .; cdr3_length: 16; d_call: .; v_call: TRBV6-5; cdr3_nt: TGTGCCAGCAGTTACTCCTCCATTGGGGTCTCCTACGAGCAGTACTTC; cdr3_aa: CASSYSSIGVSYEQYF
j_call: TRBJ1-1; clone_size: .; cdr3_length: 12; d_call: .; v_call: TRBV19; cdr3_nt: TGTGCCAGTAGCCGTAGTAGCGGAGAAGCTTTCTTT; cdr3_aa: CASSRSSGEAFF
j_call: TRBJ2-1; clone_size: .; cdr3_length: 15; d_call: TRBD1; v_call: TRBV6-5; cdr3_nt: TGTGCCAGCAGTTACAGGGGGCACCCTGGGGATGAGCAGTTCTTC; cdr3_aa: CASSYRGHPGDEQFF
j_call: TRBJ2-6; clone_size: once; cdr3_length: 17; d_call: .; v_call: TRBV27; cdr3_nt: TGTGCCAGCAGTCAGGGGACTGTTTACTCTGGGGCCAACGTCCTGACTTTC; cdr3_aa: CASSQGTVYSGANVLTF
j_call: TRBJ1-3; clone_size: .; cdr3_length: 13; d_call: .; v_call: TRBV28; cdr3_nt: TGTGCCAGCAGTTTACAAATCCCAAACACCATATATTTT; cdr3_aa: CASSLQIPNTIYF
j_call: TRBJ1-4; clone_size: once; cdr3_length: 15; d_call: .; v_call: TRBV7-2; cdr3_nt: TGTGCCAGCAGCACACAGAGAGCAACTAATGAAAAACTGTTTTTT; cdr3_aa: CASSTQRATNEKLFF
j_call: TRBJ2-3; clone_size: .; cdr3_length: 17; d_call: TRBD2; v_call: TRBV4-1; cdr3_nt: TGCGCCAGCAGCCTCTTTAGAGGGGGACTAGCGGGTCTTACGCAGTATTTT; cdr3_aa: CASSLFRGGLAGLTQYF
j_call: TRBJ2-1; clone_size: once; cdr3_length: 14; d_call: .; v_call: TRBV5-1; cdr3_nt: TGCGCCAGCAGCTTGGAATCGGGGGATGGGGAGCAGTTCTTC; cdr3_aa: CASSLESGDGEQFF
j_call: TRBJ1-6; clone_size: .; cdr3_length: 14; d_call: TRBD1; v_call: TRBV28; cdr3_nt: TGTGCCAGCAGTTCGGGACAGGGTGATTCACCCCTCCACTTT; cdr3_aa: CASSSGQGDSPLHF
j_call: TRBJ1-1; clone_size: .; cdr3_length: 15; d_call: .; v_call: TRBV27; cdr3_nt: TGTGCCAGCAGTTTAAAAGCGACTCCTGGGACTGAAGCTTTCTTT; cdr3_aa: CASSLKATPGTEAFF
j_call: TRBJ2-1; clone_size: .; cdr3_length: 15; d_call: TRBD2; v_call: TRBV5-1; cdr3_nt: TGCGCCAGCAGCGTAACTAGCGCTTCCTACAATGAGCAGTTCTTC; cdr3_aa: CASSVTSASYNEQFF
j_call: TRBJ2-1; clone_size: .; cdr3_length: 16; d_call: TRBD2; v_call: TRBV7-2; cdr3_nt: TGTGCCAGCAGCTCTGCCGCCAGGAGCGGGGGGAATGAGCAGTTCTTC; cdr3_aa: CASSSAARSGGNEQFF
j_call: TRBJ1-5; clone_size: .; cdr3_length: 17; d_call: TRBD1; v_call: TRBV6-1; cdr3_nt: TGTGCCAGCAGAGAATACAGGGGAGGGGACAGCAATCAGCCCCAGCATTTT; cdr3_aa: CASREYRGGDSNQPQHF
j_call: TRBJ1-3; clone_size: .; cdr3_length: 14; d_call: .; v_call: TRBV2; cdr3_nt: TGTGCCAGCAGTTTTACTTTGACTGGAAACACCATATATTTT; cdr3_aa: CASSFTLTGNTIYF
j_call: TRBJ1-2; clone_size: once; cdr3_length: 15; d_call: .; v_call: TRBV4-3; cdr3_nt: TGCGCCAGCAGCCAGACTAGGGCGACTAACTATGGCTACACCTTC; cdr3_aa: CASSQTRATNYGYTF
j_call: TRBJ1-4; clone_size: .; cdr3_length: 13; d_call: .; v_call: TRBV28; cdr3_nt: TGTGCCAGCAACGGACAGAATAATGAAAAACTGTTTTTT; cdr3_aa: CASNGQNNEKLFF
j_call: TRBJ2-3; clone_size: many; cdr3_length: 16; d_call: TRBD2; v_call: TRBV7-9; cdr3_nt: TGTGCCAGCAGCTCCGGGACTAGCGGGACCGGGGATACGCAGTATTTT; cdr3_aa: CASSSGTSGTGDTQYF
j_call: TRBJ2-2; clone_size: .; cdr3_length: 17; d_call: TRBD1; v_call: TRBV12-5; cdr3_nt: TGTGCTAGTGGTTTGACTTGGGGACAGGCGAACACCGGGGAGCTGTTTTTT; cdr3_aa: CASGLTWGQANTGELFF
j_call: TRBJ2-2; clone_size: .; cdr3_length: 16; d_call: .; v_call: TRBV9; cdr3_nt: TGTGCCAGCAGCGTAAGTAGTGGACCGGATGACGGGGAGCTGTTTTTT; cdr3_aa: CASSVSSGPDDGELFF
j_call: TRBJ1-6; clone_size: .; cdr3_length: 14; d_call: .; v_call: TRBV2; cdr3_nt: TGTGCCAGCAGTGAAGAACAGGGAAATTCACCCCTCCACTTT; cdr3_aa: CASSEEQGNSPLHF
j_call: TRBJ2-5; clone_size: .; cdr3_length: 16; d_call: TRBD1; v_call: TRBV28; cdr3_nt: TGTGCCAGCAGTTTGACCCCGGGACAGGGGGGACAGACCCAGTACTTC; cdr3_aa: CASSLTPGQGGQTQYF
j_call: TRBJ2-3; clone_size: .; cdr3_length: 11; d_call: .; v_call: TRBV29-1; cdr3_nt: TGCAGCTGTTGGTTGACGGGCGCGCAGTATTTT; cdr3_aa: CSCWLTGAQYF
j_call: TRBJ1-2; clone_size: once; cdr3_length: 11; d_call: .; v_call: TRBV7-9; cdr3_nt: TGTGCCAGCAGCTATAGAGATGGCTACACCTTC; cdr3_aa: CASSYRDGYTF
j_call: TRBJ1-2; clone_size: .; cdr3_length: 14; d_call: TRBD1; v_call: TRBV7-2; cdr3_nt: TGTGCCAGCAGCTCCGGACAGGGAGAGAATGGCTACACCTTC; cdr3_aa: CASSSGQGENGYTF
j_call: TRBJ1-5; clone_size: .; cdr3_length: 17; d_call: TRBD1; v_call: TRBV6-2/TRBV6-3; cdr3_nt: TGTGCCAGCAGTCCCTTCGTGGGGACAGGTAGCAATCAGCCCCAGCATTTT; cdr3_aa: CASSPFVGTGSNQPQHF
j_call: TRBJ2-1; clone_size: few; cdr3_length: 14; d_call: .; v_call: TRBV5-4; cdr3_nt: TGTGCCAGCAGCTGGCGTGGGTTAAACAATGAGCAGTTCTTC; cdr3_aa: CASSWRGLNNEQFF
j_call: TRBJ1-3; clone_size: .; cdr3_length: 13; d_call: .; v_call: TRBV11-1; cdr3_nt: TGTGCCAGCAGCTTAAGCGGCGAAAACACCATATATTTT; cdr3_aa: CASSLSGENTIYF
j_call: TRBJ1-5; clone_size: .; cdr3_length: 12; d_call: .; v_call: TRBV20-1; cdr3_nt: TGCAGTGCTAGTAGGGGCGCTCAGCCCCAGCATTTT; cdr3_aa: CSASRGAQPQHF
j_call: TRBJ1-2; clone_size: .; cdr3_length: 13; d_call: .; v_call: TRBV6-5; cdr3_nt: TGTGCCAGCAGCATTACAGGGAACTATGGCTACACCTTC; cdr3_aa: CASSITGNYGYTF
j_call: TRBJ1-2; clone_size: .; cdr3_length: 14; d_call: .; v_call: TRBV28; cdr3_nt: TGTGCCAGCAGTTTATCAGTGAGCAACTATGGCTACACCTTC; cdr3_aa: CASSLSVSNYGYTF
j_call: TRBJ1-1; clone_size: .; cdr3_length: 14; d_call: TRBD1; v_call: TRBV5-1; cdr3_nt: TGCGCCAGCAGCTTGGGAGGGGGCCGGGCTGAAGCTTTCTTT; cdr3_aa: CASSLGGGRAEAFF
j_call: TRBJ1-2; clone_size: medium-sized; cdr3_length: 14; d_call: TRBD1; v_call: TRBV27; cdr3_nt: TGTGCCAGCAAGCCGGGACAGGGGGTCGGGGGCTACACCTTC; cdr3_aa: CASKPGQGVGGYTF
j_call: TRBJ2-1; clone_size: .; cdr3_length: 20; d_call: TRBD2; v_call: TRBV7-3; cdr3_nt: TGTGCCAGCAGCTCTAAACCCAAGGGGACTAGCGGGAGGTGGGACAATGAGCAGTTCTTC; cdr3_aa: CASSSKPKGTSGRWDNEQFF
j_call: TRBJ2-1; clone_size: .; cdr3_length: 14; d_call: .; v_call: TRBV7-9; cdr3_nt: TGTGCCAGCAGCACCATCGGGAGCATCGGGGAGCAGTTCTTC; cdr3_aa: CASSTIGSIGEQFF
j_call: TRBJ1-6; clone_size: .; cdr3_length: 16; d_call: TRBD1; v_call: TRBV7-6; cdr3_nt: TGTGCCAGCAGCTCGGCGACAGGGGGCTATAATTCACCCCTCCACTTT; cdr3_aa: CASSSATGGYNSPLHF
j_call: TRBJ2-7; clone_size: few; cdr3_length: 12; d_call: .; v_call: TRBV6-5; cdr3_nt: TGTGCCAGCAGTTCACTACAGGGCGAGCAGTACTTC; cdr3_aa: CASSSLQGEQYF
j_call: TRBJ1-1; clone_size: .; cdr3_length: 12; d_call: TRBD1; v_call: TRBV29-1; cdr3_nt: TGCAGCGTCCTTACAGGGGTCACTGAAGCTTTCTTT; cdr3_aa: CSVLTGVTEAFF
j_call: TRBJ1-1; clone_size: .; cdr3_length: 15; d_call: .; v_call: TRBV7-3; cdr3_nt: TGTGCCAGCAGCTTAAACGGTAGGGAGTCCACTGAAGCTTTCTTT; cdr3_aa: CASSLNGRESTEAFF